This T cell receptor beta chain was sequenced during a study of cytomegalovirus exposure and HLA in healthy donors. Germline V gives CDR1 MNHEY, CDR2 SVGAGI. The CDR3 extends over 15 amino acids. V was cut by 5 bases and J by 0 bases, with 13 bases left in between. Whole-study findings and limits: The study labeled about 160 TCR beta chains cytomegalovirus-associated. In vitro work confirmed that three CMV-associated chains recognize CMV antigens.

To note about this clone: Its antigen is still unknown.

In the PCR, 60 Vbeta and 13 Jbeta primers were used. Method: immunoSEQ multiplex PCR; TCRdb's copy keeps in-frame clones and lacks some. The sample yields about 130,000 clones, 80% seen once. The sample comprised PBMCs. The V and J genes are TRBV6-5 and TRBJ1-1; D possibly corresponds to TRBD1 (5 bases). This TCR was recovered from a man aged 30 to 39 in good health. CDR3 in DNA: TGTGCCAGCAGTAAGGGGAGCGGGGTGAACACTGAAGCTTTCTTT. It codes for CASSKGSGVNTEAFF.